This entry is about one T cell receptor (beta chain). This specimen comes from a study of shared clonotypes between healthy human individuals. Only in-frame clones appear in the TCRdb table, and some are missing; sequencing was by immunoSEQ multiplex PCR. This table holds about 690,000 clones, about 90% found once. This CDR3 is 16 amino acids long. Germline CDR1 and CDR2: KGHSY and FQNENV. The V end was cut by 3 bases, the J end by 1 base, with 13 bases between. The sequencing input was memory CD8+ T cells from PBMCs. The sample's subset: CD45RO+ cells pooled with CCR7-negative TemRA cells. The rearrangement joins TRBV16 to TRBJ1-5; D gene uncertain. The sequence came from a man younger than 35 in good health. Some clones in this sample may be carry-over from other donors' samples. Here the CDR3 DNA reads TGTGCCAGCAGCCATTACCGACAAGTAAGCAATCAGCCCCAGCATTTT. Its translation is CASSHYRQVSNQPQHF. Combining the CDR3 with reference TRBV16 and TRBJ1-5 gives the whole variable domain GEEVAQTPKHLVRGEGQKAKLYCAPIKGHSYVFWYQQVLKNEFKFLISFQNENVFDETGMPKERFSAKCLPNSPCSLEIQATKLEDSAVYFCASSHYRQVSNQPQHFGDGTRLSIL.